These 8 T cell receptor beta chains share one sample of origin, sequenced in a study of T cells in Graves' hyperthyroidism and ophthalmopathy. Using RNA transcripts as the source, TCR beta CDR3 regions were amplified. A set of HTBI primers served as the primers for a first-round RT-PCR of the TCR CDR3. In TCRdb, the multiplex PCR reads were re-called with MiXCR into one record per CDR3 protein. Of approximately 630,000 distinct CDR3 sequences listed, about 17% are singletons. The sample consisted of blood. The receptors shown here come from a woman between 25 and 40 years old with Graves' hyperthyroidism.

V gene TRBV6-5 combines with J gene TRBJ2-6; the D gene is possibly TRBD1 (6 bases). The CDR3 is 15 residues long. The V gene's germline CDR1 is MNHEY and CDR2 SVGAGI. Trimming left V 4 bases short and J 2 bases short, with 9 bases between. Here the CDR3 reads CASSSAGAGANVLTF. DNA for the CDR3: TGTGCCAGCAGTTCTGCAGGGGCTGGGGCCAACGTCCTGACTTTC.

This clonotype was recorded many times. This sequence joins TRBV12-3 or TRBV12-4 and TRBJ2-1, with 16 nucleotides matching TRBD2. The ends lost 5 bases at V and 7 bases at J; junction bases unmatched: 5. This CDR3 spans 16 amino acids. This chain's CDR3 is CASSPGLAGGPNEQFF. DNA for the CDR3: TGTGCCAGCAGTCCGGGACTAGCGGGAGGGCCTAATGAGCAGTTCTTC.

This clonotype was seen ten or more times. The J gene is TRBJ2-1, the V gene TRBV6-1; no clear D gene. Trimming took off 7 bases at V and 4 bases at J, with 11 bases between the two ends. Germline V gene data show CDR1 as MNHNS and CDR2 as SASEGT. The length of the CDR3 is 13 residues. CDR3 sequence (DNA): TGTGCCAGCACCCAACGGGTTTACAATGAGCAGTTCTTC. Its translation: CASTQRVYNEQFF.

The gene calls are TRBV15 and TRBJ2-1; 10 bases agree with TRBD1. CDR1 LNHNV and CDR2 YYDKDF come from the germline V gene (reference sequence). V lost 5 bases to trimming and J lost 3 bases; unmatched junction nucleotides: 4. The CDR3 has 15 residues. The CDR3 sequence: CATSGGQGIYNEQFF. The CDR3 bases are TGTGCCACCAGCGGGGGACAGGGGATCTACAATGAGCAGTTCTTC.

This clonotype was seen at least ten times. V gene TRBV2 combines with J gene TRBJ2-1; TRBD2 matches at 10 bases. Germline assignment: CDR1 SNHLY and CDR2 FYNNEI. CDR3 length equals 16 residues. V was pared by 5 bases and J by 9 bases, with 13 bases of the junction left unmatched. The CDR3 bases are TGTGCCAGCAGTTCCCGGACTAGCGGCCCCACAGGTGAGCAGTTCTTC. Translation gives CASSSRTSGPTGEQFF.

This clonotype was seen a few times. This rearrangement joins TRBV25-1 to TRBJ2-5; possibly TRBD1 for D (6 bases). The germline CDR1 and CDR2 sequences are MGHDK and SYGVNS. CDR3 length: 14 amino acids. Trimming took off 2 bases at V and 1 base at J, with 8 bases between the two ends. The CDR3: CASSEAQGQETQYF. CDR3 sequence (DNA): TGTGCCAGCAGTGAAGCACAGGGCCAAGAGACCCAGTACTTC.

The V call is TRBV12-3 or TRBV12-4, the J call TRBJ2-1, with D perhaps matching TRBD2 (6 bases). The CDR3 is 15 amino acids. V was cut by 6 bases and J by 2 bases, with 14 bases left in between. Here the CDR3 reads CASRQPGATYNEQFF. The DNA of the CDR3 is TGTGCCAGCAGGCAACCGGGAGCAACCTACAATGAGCAGTTCTTC.

The CDR3 region is CASSPRPTMNTEAFF. The CDR3, as DNA: TGTGCCAGCAGCCCGAGGCCAACCATGAACACTGAAGCTTTCTTT. This rearrangement joins TRBV9 to TRBJ1-1; D gene unclear. Germline V gene sequence: CDR1 SGDLS, CDR2 YYNGEE. Trimming pared 4 bases from V and 0 bases from J, leaving 13 bases between. The CDR3 loop spans 15 amino acids. The full variable domain, with the rest looked up from reference TRBV9 and TRBJ1-1, is DSGVTQTPKHLITATGQRVTLRCSPRSGDLSVYWYQQSLDQGLQFLIQYYNGEERAKGNILERFSAQQFPDLHSELNLSSLELGDSALYFCASSPRPTMNTEAFFGQGTRLTVV.